Listed below are T cell receptor beta chains from one sample, sequenced in a study of OX40 agonist ivuxolimab in advanced cancers. Clones were read by immunoSEQ multiplex PCR, and TCRdb kept only the in-frame ones, dropping some. There are approximately 78,000 clones in the sample; less than 90% occur only once, and around 1% lies in the top ten. Here the sequenced sample was CD4+ or CD8+ T cells sorted from blood, taken in a trial of the OX40 agonist ivuxolimab. These receptors were taken from an adult with an advanced solid tumor such as melanoma, head and neck, liver or kidney cancer. CDR3s include the opening cysteine and the closing phenylalanine or tryptophan.

CDR3aa,v_gene
CASSSSGTPSPQYF,TRBV7-3
CASRLEGNTEAFF,TRBV19
CASTFTGTSSTDTQYF,TRBV19
CASRQGGWVFF,TRBV7-9
CASSPSGGAAGELFF,TRBV7-3
CASSSSSSPLHF,TRBV7-9
CASSPRQTTDTQYF,TRBV18
CASSPIQEGFAEAFF,TRBV18
CASSLGGQGVRTEAFF,TRBV11-3
CASSLGVVLGEQYF,TRBV7-6
CASGDGSNTGELFF,TRBV10-1
CASSLGQGTNGYTF,TRBV7-2
CASSLEGLAGGVYNEQFF,TRBV7-2
CASSADGTSGEQFF,TRBV6-4
CASSIDLRQGYTF,TRBV19
CASSIDLVGYEQYF,TRBV19
CASRFGGSYEQYF,TRBV28
CASGGFGETQYF,TRBV6-1
CASSYGGETQYF,TRBV7-9
CASFPGQGGRRVTEAFF,TRBV5-4
CASSILQGTGELFF,TRBV19
CASSQEPPHRATGNEQFF,TRBV4-1
CASSAGTVLYEQYF,TRBV2
CAIWGQGDTEAFF,TRBV10-3
CASSLEGTGTDTQYF,TRBV7-6
CASSLAGNEQFF,TRBV11-3